This T cell receptor (beta chain) was found in a study of blood T cell repertoires in COVID-19. Study details: There were acute and convalescent COVID-19 samples, and they came from the United States, Italy and Spain. T cells, B-cell-depleted T cells, or PBMCs supplied cDNA or gDNA.

Original processing methods: The assay estimated nucleated cells by amplifying reference gene primers. Measured with immunoSEQ multiplex PCR; TCRdb has only the in-frame clones, and not every one. V and J calls and clone size are given by that table; D and trimming were obtained from the DNA. The sample has some 120,000 clones; roughly 83% are singletons. After removal of 3 bases from V and 6 bases from J, the junction contained 6 bases not matched to a gene. This CDR3 spans 15 amino acids. Germline V gene data show CDR1 as MRHNA and CDR2 as SNTAGT. What was sequenced was peripheral blood. The rearrangement uses TRBV6-4 and TRBJ2-3; 10 bases match TRBD2. This receptor was taken from a woman in her twenties or thirties who had recovered from COVID-19. The CDR3: CASSEVAGGWDTQYF. In DNA form, the CDR3 reads TGTGCCAGCAGTGAAGTAGCGGGGGGTTGGGATACGCAGTATTTT.